This TCR beta chain was obtained from a study of T cell clonotyping in hematopoietic cell transplantation. The CDR3 sequence is 11 residues long. The V gene's germline CDR1 is SGHDN and CDR2 FVKESK. V lost 3 bases and J 7 bases, leaving 6 bases between the germline ends. TCRdb's copy holds only in-frame clones and misses some; the assay was immunoSEQ multiplex PCR. The repertoire holds around 16,000 clones, with roughly 88% as singletons. V gene TRBV14 combines with J gene TRBJ1-1; D uncertain. This receptor was obtained from a man aged 45 to 65 in good health. Some clones in this sample may be carry-over from other donors' samples. Sequencing was done on a sample of peripheral blood mononuclear cells. In DNA form, the CDR3 reads TGTGCCAGCAGCCAGTGGGGTGAAGCTTTCTTT. Its translation: CASSQWGEAFF.